This T cell receptor beta chain was sequenced in a study of siplizumab effects on memory and regulatory T cells. Study results and caveats: Apparently more diverse than memory cells, naive T cells also seemed major alloresponse contributors. The drug siplizumab significantly decreased the alloreactive sequences that could be traced to unstimulated CD4+ memory cells.

The assay looked at approximately 10^5 TCR templates in each sample. Clones were sequenced by immunoSEQ multiplex PCR, and TCRdb holds only the in-frame ones, with some missing. The table lists tens of thousands of clones, approximately 97% of them singletons. Across a few donor pairs, the naive, memory, effector memory and TEMRA subsets were sequenced without stimulation. The junction had 9 bases not matched to a gene; V was cut back by 5 bases and J by 15 bases. The CDR3 is 12 amino acids. Germline CDR1 and CDR2: SGHAT and FQNNGV. About this clone: Its target is unknown.

Sequenced material: naive CD8+ T cells sorted from blood. This chain connects TRBV11-2 to TRBJ2-1, with 8 bases aligning to TRBD1. The source is a human donor in good health. CDR3 sequence: CASSPGQGWRFF. CDR3 DNA: TGTGCCAGCAGCCCCGGACAGGGATGGCGGTTCTTC.